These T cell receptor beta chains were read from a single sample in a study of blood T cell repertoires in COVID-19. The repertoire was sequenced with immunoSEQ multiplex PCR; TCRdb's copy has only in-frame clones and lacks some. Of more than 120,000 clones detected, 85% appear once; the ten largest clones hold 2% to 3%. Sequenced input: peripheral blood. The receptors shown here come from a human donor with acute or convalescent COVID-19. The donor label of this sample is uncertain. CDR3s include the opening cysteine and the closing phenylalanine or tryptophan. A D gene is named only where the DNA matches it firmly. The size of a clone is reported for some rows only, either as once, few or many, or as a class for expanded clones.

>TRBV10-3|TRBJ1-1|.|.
TGTGCAACAAATCCAGGGACAACGAACACTGAAGCTTTCTTT
CATNPGTTNTEAFF
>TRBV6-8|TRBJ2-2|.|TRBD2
TGTGCCAGCAGTTACTGGAGGGGCGGGAGGGCCATCCCCCCGAACACCGGGGAGCTGTTTTTT
CASSYWRGGRAIPPNTGELFF
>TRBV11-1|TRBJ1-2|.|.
TGTGCCAGCAGCTCGTTCCCCTCTCCCAGGGATGGCTACACCTTC
CASSSFPSPRDGYTF
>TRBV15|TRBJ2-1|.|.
TGTGCCACCAGCAGAGACGGCGGCATCTACAATGAGCAGTTCTTC
CATSRDGGIYNEQFF
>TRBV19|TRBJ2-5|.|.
TGTGCCAGTAGTATGTCGCGGCGAGAGACCCAGTACTTC
CASSMSRRETQYF
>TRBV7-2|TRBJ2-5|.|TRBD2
TGTGCCAGCAGCTTAAGCGGGAGGGGCCACCAAGAGACCCAGTACTTC
CASSLSGRGHQETQYF
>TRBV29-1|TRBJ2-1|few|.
TGCAGCGTTGAAGATCCTGCCAGCTCCTACAATGAGCAGTTCTTC
CSVEDPASSYNEQFF
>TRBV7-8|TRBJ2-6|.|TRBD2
TGTGCCAGCAGCCCGAGGAGGCTAGCGGGGGGGCGCTCTGGGGCCAACGTCCTGACTTTC
CASSPRRLAGGRSGANVLTF
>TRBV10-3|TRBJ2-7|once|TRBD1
TGTGCCATCAGTGAGTCGGGGACAGGGAAACCTTACGAGCAGTACTTC
CAISESGTGKPYEQYF
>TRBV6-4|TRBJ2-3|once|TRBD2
TGTGCCAGCAGTTTTCGGGAGGGTGATACGCAGTATTTT
CASSFREGDTQYF
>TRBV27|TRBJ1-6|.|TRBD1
TGTGCCAGCACCCGGGACAGGGGTGGGTCACCCCTCCACTTT
CASTRDRGGSPLHF
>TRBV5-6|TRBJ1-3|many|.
TGTGCCAGCAGCTTGAGGCAGGGCTCTGGAAACACCATATATTTT
CASSLRQGSGNTIYF
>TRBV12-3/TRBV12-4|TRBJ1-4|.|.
TGTGCCAGCAGTTTAACAGTTAATGAAAAACTGTTTTTT
CASSLTVNEKLFF
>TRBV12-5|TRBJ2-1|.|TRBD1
TGTGCTAGTGGTTTGGTAACGGGACAGCACAATGAGCAGTTCTTC
CASGLVTGQHNEQFF
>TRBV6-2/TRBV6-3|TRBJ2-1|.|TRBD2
TGTGCCAGCAGTTACGGGGTCAGAGTAGCGGGCACCTACAATGAGCAGTTCTTC
CASSYGVRVAGTYNEQFF
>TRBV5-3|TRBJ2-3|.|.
TGTGCCAGAAGCTCCAAGACCCGAATACAGGGATTCACAGATACGCAGTATTTT
CARSSKTRIQGFTDTQYF
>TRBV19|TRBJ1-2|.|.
TGTGCCAGTAGTATAGAAGGGAACAGGGTACCTAACTATGGCTACACCTTC
CASSIEGNRVPNYGYTF
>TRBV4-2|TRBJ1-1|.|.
TGTGCCAGCAGCCAAGAGTCCAGGGGCTCTGAAGCTTTCTTT
CASSQESRGSEAFF
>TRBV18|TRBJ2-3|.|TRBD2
TGTGCCAGCTCACCTCAGACTAGCGGTTCCACAGATACGCAGTATTTT
CASSPQTSGSTDTQYF
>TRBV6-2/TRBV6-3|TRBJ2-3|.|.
TGTGCCAGCAGTTACTGGCAGGGGCCTCTCACAGATACGCAGTATTTT
CASSYWQGPLTDTQYF
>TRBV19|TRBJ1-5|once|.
TGTGCCAGTAGTAGTGGGGGCTGGAATCAGCCCCAGCATTTT
CASSSGGWNQPQHF
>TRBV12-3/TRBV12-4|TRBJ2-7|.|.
TGTGCCAGTCAGGGTCCTGGGATCTCCGAGCAGTACTTC
CASQGPGISEQYF
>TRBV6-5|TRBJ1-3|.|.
TGTGCCAGCAGTTACGGGGGGACGGAAGCGGACACCATATATTTT
CASSYGGTEADTIYF
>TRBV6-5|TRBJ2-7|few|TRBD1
TGTGCCAGCAGACAGGGGACCTACGAGCAGTACTTC
CASRQGTYEQYF
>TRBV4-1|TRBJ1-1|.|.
TGCGCCAGCAGCCGAGAGAGGAAAGCTTTCTTT
CASSRERKAFF
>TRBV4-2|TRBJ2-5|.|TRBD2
TGTGCCAGCAGCCTCAGCGGGGAACAACAAGAGACCCAGTACTTC
CASSLSGEQQETQYF
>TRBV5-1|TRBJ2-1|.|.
TGCGCCAGCAGCATTGGACTGAACTCCTACAATGAGCAGTTCTTC
CASSIGLNSYNEQFF
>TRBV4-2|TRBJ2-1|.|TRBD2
TGTGCCAGCAGCCAAGATTCCCTAGCGGACAATGAGCAGTTCTTC
CASSQDSLADNEQFF
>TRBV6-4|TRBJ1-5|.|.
TGTGCCAGCTCCCGGACAGTTAGCAATCAGCCCCAGCATTTT
CASSRTVSNQPQHF
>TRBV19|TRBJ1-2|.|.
TGTGCCAGTAGTACGTTGACAGGAATTAACTATGGCTACACCTTC
CASSTLTGINYGYTF
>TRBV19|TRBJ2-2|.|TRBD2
TGTGCCAGCCCATTCCGCGACAAGCCATGGACTAGCGGGGCGTTGGGGGAGCTGTTTTTT
CASPFRDKPWTSGALGELFF
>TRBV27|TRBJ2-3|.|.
TGTGCCAGCAAGAGTGGCGGGAAGGGCGATACGCAGTATTTT
CASKSGGKGDTQYF
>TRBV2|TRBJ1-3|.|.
TGTGCCAGCAGTGGGGGGGGCTCTGGAAACACCATATATTTT
CASSGGGSGNTIYF
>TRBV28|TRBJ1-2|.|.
TGTGCCAGCACCCAGGGCGTTTCTAACTATGGCTACACCTTC
CASTQGVSNYGYTF
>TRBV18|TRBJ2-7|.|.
TGTGCCAGCTCACCAGGGCAGGGAACACAGGTATCCTACGAGCAGTACTTC
CASSPGQGTQVSYEQYF
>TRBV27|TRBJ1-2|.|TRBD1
TGTGCCAGCAGTTTATCGCGAGGGGACAGGGGGACCTACTATGGCTACACCTTC
CASSLSRGDRGTYYGYTF
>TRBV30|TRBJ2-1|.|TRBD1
TGTGCCTGGAGTTCTTCAGGGGGCCATGAGCAGTTCTTC
CAWSSSGGHEQFF
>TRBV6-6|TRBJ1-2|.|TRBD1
TGTGCCAGCAGTTACTTCCCCCCCAGGACAGGGGACGGCTACACCTTC
CASSYFPPRTGDGYTF
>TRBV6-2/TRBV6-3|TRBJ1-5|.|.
TGTGCCAGCAGTCCCCCGGGGGGCGGGGGCAATCAGCCCCAGCATTTT
CASSPPGGGGNQPQHF
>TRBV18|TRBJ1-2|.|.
TGTGCCAGCTCACCAGTCCCTCTAACAGGGCCTTCTAACTATGGCTACACCTTC
CASSPVPLTGPSNYGYTF
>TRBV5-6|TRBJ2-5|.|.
TGTGCCAGCAGCTTTTTGGGTCAGGGGACCCAGTACTTC
CASSFLGQGTQYF
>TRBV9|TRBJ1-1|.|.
TGTGCCAGCAGCGTAGCGGGGTTCGACACTGAAGCTTTCTTT
CASSVAGFDTEAFF
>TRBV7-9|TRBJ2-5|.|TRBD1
TGTGCCAGCAGCCCGACAGGGGGCGGAGAGACCCAGTACTTC
CASSPTGGGETQYF
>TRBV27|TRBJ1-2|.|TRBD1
TGTGCCAGCAGGCCGGGGACAGTTAGTAACTATGGCTACACCTTC
CASRPGTVSNYGYTF